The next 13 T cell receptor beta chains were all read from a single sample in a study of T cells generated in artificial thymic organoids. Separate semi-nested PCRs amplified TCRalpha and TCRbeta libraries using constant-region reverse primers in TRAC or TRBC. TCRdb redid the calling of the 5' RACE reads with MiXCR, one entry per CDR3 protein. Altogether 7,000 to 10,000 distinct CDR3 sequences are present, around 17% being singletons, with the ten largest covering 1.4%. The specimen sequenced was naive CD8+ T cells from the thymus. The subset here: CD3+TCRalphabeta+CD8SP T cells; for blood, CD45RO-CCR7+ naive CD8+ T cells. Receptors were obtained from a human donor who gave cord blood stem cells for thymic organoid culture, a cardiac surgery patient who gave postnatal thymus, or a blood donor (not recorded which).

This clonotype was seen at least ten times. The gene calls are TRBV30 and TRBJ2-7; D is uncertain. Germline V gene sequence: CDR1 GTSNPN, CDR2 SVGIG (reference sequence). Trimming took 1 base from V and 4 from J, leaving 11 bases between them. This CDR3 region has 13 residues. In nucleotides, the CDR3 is TGTGCCTGGAGTGGAGGCAGCTCTTACGAGCAGTACTTC. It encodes CAWSGGSSYEQYF.

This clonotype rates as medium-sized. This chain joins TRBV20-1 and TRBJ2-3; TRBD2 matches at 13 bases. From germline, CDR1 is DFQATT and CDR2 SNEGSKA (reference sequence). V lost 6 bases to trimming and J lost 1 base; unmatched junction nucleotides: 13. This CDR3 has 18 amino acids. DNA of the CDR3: TGCAGTGCGGTAGATGGGACTAGCGGGATTCTAGGCACAGATACGCAGTATTTT. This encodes CSAVDGTSGILGTDTQYF.

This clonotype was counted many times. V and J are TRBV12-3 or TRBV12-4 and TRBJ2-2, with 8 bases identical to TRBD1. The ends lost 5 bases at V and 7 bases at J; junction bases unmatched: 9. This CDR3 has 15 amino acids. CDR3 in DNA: TGTGCCAGCAGTGTGTCAGGGGGCCATGGCGGGGAGCTGTTTTTT. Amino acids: CASSVSGGHGGELFF.

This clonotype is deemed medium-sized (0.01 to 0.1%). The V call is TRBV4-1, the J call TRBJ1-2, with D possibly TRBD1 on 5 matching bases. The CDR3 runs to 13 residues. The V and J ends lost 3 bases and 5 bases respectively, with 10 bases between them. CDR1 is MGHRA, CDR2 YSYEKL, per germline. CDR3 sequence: CASSHPQGYGYTF. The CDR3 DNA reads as TGCGCCAGCAGCCATCCCCAGGGTTATGGCTACACCTTC.

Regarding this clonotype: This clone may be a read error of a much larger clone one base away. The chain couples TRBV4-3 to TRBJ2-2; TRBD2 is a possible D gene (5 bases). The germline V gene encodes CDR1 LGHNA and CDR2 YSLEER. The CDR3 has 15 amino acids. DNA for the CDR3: TGCGCCAGCAGCCAAGATCCGGCGGATACCGGGGAGCTGTCTTTT. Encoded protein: CASSQDPADTGELSF.

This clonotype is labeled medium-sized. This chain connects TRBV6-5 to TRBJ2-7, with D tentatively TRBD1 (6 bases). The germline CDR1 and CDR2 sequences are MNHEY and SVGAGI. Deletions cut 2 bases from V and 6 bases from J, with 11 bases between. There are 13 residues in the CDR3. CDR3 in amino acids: CASSYSAGAEQYF. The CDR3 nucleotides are TGTGCCAGCAGTTACAGTGCAGGGGCCGAGCAGTACTTC.

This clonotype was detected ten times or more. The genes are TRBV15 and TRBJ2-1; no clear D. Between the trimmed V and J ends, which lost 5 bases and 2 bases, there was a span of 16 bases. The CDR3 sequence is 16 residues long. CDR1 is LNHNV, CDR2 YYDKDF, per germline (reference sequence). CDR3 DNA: TGTGCCACCAGCGCGCCCCGGCAGGCGGCCTACAATGAGCAGTTCTTC. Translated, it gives CATSAPRQAAYNEQFF.

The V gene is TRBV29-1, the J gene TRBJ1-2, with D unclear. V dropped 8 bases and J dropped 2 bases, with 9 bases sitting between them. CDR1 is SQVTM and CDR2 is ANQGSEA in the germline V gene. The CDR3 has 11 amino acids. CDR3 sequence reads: CSSPTNYGYTF. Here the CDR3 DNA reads TGCAGCAGTCCGACGAACTATGGCTACACCTTC.

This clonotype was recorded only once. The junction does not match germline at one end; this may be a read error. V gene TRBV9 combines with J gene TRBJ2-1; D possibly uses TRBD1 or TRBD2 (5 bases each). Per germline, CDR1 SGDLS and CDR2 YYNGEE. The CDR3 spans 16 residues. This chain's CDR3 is CAGSAGAAAGNNEQFF. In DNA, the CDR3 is TGTGCCGGCAGCGCCGGGGCAGCAGCCGGGAACAATGAGCAGTTCTTC.

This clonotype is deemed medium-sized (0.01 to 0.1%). The CDR3 reads CASSPRGSVNTGELFF. The CDR3 nucleotides read TGTGCCAGCAGCCCTAGGGGTAGCGTAAACACCGGGGAGCTGTTTTTT. The V and J genes are TRBV11-2 and TRBJ2-2; either TRBD1 or TRBD2 may supply D (5 bases each). V lost 5 bases to trimming and J lost 2 bases, with 15 bases between them. The length of the CDR3 is 16 residues. Germline V gene lookup returns CDR1 SGHAT and CDR2 FQNNGV. Full variable domain (missing parts from reference TRBV11-2 and TRBJ2-2): EAGVAQSPRYKIIEKRQSVAFWCNPISGHATLYWYQQILGQGPKLLIQFQNNGVVDDSQLPKDRFSAERLKGVDSTLKIQPAKLEDSAVYLCASSPRGSVNTGELFFGEGSRLTVL.

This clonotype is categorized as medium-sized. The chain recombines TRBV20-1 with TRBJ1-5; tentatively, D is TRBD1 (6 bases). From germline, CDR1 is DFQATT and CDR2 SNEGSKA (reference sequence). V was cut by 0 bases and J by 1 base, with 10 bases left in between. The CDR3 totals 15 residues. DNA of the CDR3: TGCAGTGCTAGAGAGGGGGCGCGAAGCAATCAGCCCCAGCATTTT. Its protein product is CSAREGARSNQPQHF.

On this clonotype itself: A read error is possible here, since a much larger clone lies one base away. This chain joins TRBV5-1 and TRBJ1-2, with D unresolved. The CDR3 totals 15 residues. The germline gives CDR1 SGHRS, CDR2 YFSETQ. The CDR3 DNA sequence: TGCGCCAGCAGCTTGGCACTAGGCCACCTCACTGGCTACGCCTTC. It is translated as CASSLALGHLTGYAF. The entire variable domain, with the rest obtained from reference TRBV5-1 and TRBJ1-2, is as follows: KAGVTQTPRYLIKTRGQQVTLSCSPISGHRSVSWYQQTPGQGLQFLFEYFSETQRNKGNFPGRFSGRQFSNSRSEMNVSTLELGDSALYLCASSLALGHLTGYAFGSGTRLTVV.

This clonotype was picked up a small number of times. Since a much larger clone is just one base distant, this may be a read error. The CDR3 region has the DNA TGTGCCTGCAGTTACAGGCAGCACACCTACGAGCAGTACTTC. Its protein is CACSYRQHTYEQYF. The V gene is TRBV6-5, the J gene TRBJ2-7; D possibly corresponds to TRBD1 (5 bases). Looked up from germline, CDR1 is MNHEY and CDR2 is SVGAGI. This CDR3 is 14 amino acids long.